This is a list of T cell receptor beta chains from one sample in a study of identical twins. Each CDR3 protein gets one entry after TCRdb re-called the 5' RACE reads with MiXCR. The table has roughly 1.6 million distinct CDR3 sequences, about 30% seen once. Sequenced material: cord blood. Every receptor here comes from a newborn girl in good health. Each CDR3 is given with its conserved first and last residue. Fields, in order: D gene, V gene, clone size, J gene, CDR3 DNA, CDR3 protein. A D gene is named only where the DNA matches it firmly. Only part of the rows carry a size: once, few, many, or a class if the clone is expanded.

TRBD2	TRBV18	few	TRBJ2-1	TGTGCCAGCTCTAACTTACCTAAGACTAGCGGTTACAATGAGCAGTTCTTC	CASSNLPKTSGYNEQFF
-	TRBV6-2/TRBV6-3	-	TRBJ1-2	TGTGCCAGCAGTTACCCCAAGGGGATAACCTATGGCTACACCTTC	CASSYPKGITYGYTF
-	TRBV20-1	-	TRBJ2-1	TGCAGCAGGACTGACTGGAGCTCCTACAATGAGCAGTTCTTC	CSRTDWSSYNEQFF
TRBD1	TRBV5-1	few	TRBJ1-4	TGCGCCAGCAGGAGGACAGGGAGCGTTGGGACTAATGAAAAACTGTTTTTT	CASRRTGSVGTNEKLFF
-	TRBV28	-	TRBJ2-7	TGTGCCAGCGGCGCCGGAACTTTCTACGAGCAGTACTTC	CASGAGTFYEQYF
TRBD1	TRBV27	many	TRBJ2-1	TGTGCCAGCAGTTTATCTGGGACAGGCGACAATGAGCAGTTCTTC	CASSLSGTGDNEQFF
-	TRBV21-1	many	TRBJ2-7	TGTGCCAGCAGGGATAAATACGAGCAGTACTTC	CASRDKYEQYF
TRBD2	TRBV20-1	few	TRBJ2-7	TGCAGTGCTCCTCCTACTAGCGGGAGAGACTACGAGCAGTACTTC	CSAPPTSGRDYEQYF
TRBD2	TRBV10-1	-	TRBJ2-3	TGCGCCAGCAGTGGGACTAGCCAGGGACCCACAGGTACGCAGTATTTT	CASSGTSQGPTGTQYF
-	TRBV28	-	TRBJ1-2	TGTGCCAGCAGTTTCGTTTGGGGGAACGGCTACACCTTC	CASSFVWGNGYTF
TRBD2	TRBV18	-	TRBJ2-7	TGTGCCAGCTCACCAACTCTTGGGACTAGCGATCACAATGAGCAGTACTTC	CASSPTLGTSDHNEQYF
-	TRBV7-2	-	TRBJ1-5	TGTGCCAGCAGCTTTTCCGGCCGACAGCCCCAGCATTTT	CASSFSGRQPQHF
TRBD1	TRBV27	-	TRBJ2-7	TGTGCCAGCAGTTTAAATGGACAGGCATCCTACGAGCAGTACTTC	CASSLNGQASYEQYF
TRBD1	TRBV7-8	-	TRBJ2-1	TGTGCCAGCAGCCGACAGGGGATCTACAATGAGCAGTTCTTC	CASSRQGIYNEQFF
-	TRBV20-1	few	TRBJ2-3	TGCAGTGCTAGAGATCTGAGGGGGACAGATACGCAGTATTTT	CSARDLRGTDTQYF
-	TRBV5-1	many	TRBJ2-7	TGCGCCAGCAGCTTGTTAACCGGCGCGACCTACGAGCAGTACTTC	CASSLLTGATYEQYF
-	TRBV20-1	-	TRBJ2-7	TGCAGTTGCAGGAAGGGCGGCGCCTACGAGCAGTACTTC	CSCRKGGAYEQYF
-	TRBV20-1	-	TRBJ2-2	TGCAGTGCTAGTCCACAGGCGAACACCGGGGAGCTGTTTTTT	CSASPQANTGELFF
TRBD1	TRBV12-3/TRBV12-4	few	TRBJ1-4	TGTGCCAGCAGTTTGAGGGACAGCCCGAGCCCTCGCGAAGAACTGTTTTTT	CASSLRDSPSPREELFF
-	TRBV21-1	-	TRBJ1-1	TGTGCCAGCAGCAAGGTCCCCGGGACAGGGACCACTGAAGCTTTCTTT	CASSKVPGTGTTEAFF
TRBD2	TRBV14	many	TRBJ2-3	TGTGCCAGCAGCCACCGTCTAGCGGGGCGAACAGATACGCAGTATTTT	CASSHRLAGRTDTQYF
-	TRBV7-9	few	TRBJ2-7	TGTGCCAGCACCTTGGCAGGACAGCCTCGCTCCTACGAGCAGTACTTC	CASTLAGQPRSYEQYF
TRBD2	TRBV5-1	many	TRBJ2-1	TGCGCCAGCAGCTTGAGTAGCGGGAGATTCTACAATGAGCAGTTCTTC	CASSLSSGRFYNEQFF
TRBD1	TRBV3-1	-	TRBJ1-4	TGTGCCAGCAGCCAGAGGGGGCGCGTAAATAAAAAACTGTTTTTT	CASSQRGRVNKKLFF